The clone carrying this TCR beta chain was observed a handful of times. This entry belongs to a study of blood T cell repertoires in COVID-19. Some clones are missing from TCRdb's copy, which holds only in-frame ones; the method was immunoSEQ multiplex PCR. The sample holds approximately 140,000 clones, over 80% seen once. Trimming removed 2 bases at V and 4 bases at J, with 6 bases between. The germline gives CDR1 MNHNS, CDR2 SASEGT. This CDR3 has 13 amino acids. Material: peripheral blood. The J gene is TRBJ2-1, the V gene TRBV6-1; D remains unclear. The receptor was derived from a human donor in a cohort sampled during active COVID-19. The CDR3 DNA sequence: TGTGCCAGCAGTGAATTTGCGTACAATGAGCAGTTCTTC. Translated: CASSEFAYNEQFF.